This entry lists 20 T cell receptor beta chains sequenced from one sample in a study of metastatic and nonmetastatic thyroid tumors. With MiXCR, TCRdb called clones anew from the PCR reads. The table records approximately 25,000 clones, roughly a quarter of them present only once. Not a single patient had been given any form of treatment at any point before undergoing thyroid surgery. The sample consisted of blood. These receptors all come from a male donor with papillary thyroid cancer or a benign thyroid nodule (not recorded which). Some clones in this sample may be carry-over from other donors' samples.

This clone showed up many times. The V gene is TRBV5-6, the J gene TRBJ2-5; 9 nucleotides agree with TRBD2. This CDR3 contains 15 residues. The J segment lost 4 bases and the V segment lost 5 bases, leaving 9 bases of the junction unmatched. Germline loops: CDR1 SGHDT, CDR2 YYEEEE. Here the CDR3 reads CASRILAGWRETQYF. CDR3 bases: TGTGCCAGCAGGATACTAGCGGGTTGGCGAGAGACCCAGTACTTC.

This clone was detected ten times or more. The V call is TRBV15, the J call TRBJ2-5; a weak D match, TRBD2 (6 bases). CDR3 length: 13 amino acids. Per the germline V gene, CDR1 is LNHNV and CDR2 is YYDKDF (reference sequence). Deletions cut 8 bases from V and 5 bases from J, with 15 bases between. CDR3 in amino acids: CATGRGTGETQYF. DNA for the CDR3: TGTGCCACCGGACGGGGGACTGGGGAGACCCAGTACTTC.

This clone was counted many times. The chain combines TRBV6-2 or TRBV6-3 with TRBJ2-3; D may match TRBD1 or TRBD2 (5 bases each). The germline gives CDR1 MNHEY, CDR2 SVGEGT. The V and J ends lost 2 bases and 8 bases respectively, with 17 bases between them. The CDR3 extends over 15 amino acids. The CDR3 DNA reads TGTGCCAGCAGTTACACGCCGGGGACCGTGGGTACGCAGTATTTT. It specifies CASSYTPGTVGTQYF.

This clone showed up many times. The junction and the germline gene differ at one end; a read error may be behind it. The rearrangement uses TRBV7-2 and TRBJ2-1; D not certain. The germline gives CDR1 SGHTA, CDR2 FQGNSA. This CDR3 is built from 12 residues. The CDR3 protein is CAGSLVRDEQFF. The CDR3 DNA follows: TGTGCCGGCAGCTTAGTAAGAGATGAGCAGTTCTTC.

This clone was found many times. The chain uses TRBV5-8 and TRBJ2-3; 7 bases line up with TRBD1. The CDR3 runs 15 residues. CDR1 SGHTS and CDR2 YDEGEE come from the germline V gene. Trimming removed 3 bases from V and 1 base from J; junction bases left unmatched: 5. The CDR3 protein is CASSWEQGRTDTQYF. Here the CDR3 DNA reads TGTGCCAGCAGCTGGGAACAGGGGCGCACAGATACGCAGTATTTT.

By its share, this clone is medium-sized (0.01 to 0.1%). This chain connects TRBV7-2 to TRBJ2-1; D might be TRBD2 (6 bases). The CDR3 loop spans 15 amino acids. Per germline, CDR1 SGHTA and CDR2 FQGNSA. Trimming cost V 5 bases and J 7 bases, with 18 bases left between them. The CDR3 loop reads CASSPSGGIRNEQFF. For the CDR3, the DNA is TGTGCCAGCAGCCCAAGTGGCGGGATAAGGAATGAGCAGTTCTTC.

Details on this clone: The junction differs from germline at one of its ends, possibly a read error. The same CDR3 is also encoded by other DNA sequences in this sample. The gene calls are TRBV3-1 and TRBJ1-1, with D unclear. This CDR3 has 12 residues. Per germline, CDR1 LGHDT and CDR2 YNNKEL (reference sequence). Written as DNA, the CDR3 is TGTGCCAGCAACTCTGTCGGCACTGAAGCATTCTTT. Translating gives CASNSVGTEAFF.

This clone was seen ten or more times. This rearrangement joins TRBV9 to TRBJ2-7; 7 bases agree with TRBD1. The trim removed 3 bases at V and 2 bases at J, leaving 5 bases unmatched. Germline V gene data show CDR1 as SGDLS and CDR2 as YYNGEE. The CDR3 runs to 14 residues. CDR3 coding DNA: TGTGCCAGCAGCGCGACGCAGGGGGCCTACGAGCAGTACTTC. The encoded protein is CASSATQGAYEQYF.

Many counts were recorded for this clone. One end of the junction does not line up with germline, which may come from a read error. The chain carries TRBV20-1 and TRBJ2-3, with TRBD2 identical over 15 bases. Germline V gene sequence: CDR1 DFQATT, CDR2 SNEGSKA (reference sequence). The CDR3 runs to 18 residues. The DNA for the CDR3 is TGCAGTGCTAGCCCGGGACTAGCGGGAGGTCTTTCTGGAGATACGCAGTGTTTT. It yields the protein CSASPGLAGGLSGDTQCF.

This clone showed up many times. CDR3 in DNA: TGCAGTGCTAGATCCTGGGGCGGGCCCGCAGATACGCAGTATTTT. Residues: CSARSWGGPADTQYF. This rearrangement joins TRBV20-1 to TRBJ2-3; D could derive from TRBD1 or TRBD2 (5 bases each). This CDR3 has 15 amino acids. The germline CDR1 and CDR2 sequences are DFQATT and SNEGSKA (reference sequence). V was trimmed by 2 bases and J by 4 bases, leaving 16 bases between them.

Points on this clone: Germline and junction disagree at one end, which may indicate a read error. CDR3 amino acids: CSSSLLSAGVDTQYF. The CDR3 coding sequence is TGCTCCAGCAGCTTGTTGTCTGCGGGAGTAGATACGCAGTATTTT. The chain has TRBV5-1 and TRBJ2-3; 7 nucleotides match TRBD2. The CDR3 covers 15 residues. Germline CDR1 SGHRS, CDR2 YFSETQ.

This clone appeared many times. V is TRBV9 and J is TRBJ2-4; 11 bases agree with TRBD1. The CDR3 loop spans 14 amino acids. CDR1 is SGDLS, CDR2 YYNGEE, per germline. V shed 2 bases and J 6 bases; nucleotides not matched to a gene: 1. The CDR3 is CASSVGTGGNIQYF. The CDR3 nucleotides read TGTGCCAGCAGCGTCGGGACAGGGGGAAACATTCAGTACTTC. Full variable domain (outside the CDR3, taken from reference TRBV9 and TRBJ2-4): DSGVTQTPKHLITATGQRVTLRCSPRSGDLSVYWYQQSLDQGLQFLIQYYNGEERAKGNILERFSAQQFPDLHSELNLSSLELGDSALYFCASSVGTGGNIQYFGAGTRLSVL.

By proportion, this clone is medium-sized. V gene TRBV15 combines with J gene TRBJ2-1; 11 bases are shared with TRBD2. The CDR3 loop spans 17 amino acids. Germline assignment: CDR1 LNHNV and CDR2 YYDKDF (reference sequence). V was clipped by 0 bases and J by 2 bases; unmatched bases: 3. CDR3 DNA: TGTGCCACCAGCAGAGAGGCTAGCGGGGGGCCCTACAATGAGCAGTTCTTC. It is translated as CATSREASGGPYNEQFF.

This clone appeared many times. The CDR3 nucleotides read TGCAGTGTCCCATCCCAGAAAGAAAAACTGTTTTTT. This encodes CSVPSQKEKLFF. The chain has TRBV20-1 and TRBJ1-4; D gene ambiguous. CDR1 is DFQATT, CDR2 SNEGSKA, per germline (reference sequence). The CDR3 has 12 amino acids. Trimming left V 7 bases short and J 8 bases short, with 14 bases between.

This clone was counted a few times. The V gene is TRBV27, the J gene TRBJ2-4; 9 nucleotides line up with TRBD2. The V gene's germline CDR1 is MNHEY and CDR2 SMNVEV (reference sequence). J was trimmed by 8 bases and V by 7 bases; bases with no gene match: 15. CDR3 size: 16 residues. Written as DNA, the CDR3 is TGTGCCAGCATCCGGACTAGCGTGAGTGGTCTTGACATTCAGTACTTC. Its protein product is CASIRTSVSGLDIQYF.

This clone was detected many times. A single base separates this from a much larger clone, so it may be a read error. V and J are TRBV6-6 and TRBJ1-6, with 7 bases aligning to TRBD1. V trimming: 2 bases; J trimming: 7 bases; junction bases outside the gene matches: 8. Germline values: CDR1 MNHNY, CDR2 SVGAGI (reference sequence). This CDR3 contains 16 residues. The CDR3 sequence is CASSYHRTGGNSPLHF. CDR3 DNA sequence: TGTGCCAGCAGTTACCACCGGACAGGCGGGAATTCACCCCTCCACTTT.

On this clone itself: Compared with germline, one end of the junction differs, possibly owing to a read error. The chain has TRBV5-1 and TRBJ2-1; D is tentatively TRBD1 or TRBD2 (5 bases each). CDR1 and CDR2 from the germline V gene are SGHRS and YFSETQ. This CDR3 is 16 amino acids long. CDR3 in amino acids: CASSSGAPTSYNEHFF. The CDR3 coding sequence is TGCGCCAGCAGTTCCGGGGCCCCGACCTCCTACAATGAGCATTTCTTC.

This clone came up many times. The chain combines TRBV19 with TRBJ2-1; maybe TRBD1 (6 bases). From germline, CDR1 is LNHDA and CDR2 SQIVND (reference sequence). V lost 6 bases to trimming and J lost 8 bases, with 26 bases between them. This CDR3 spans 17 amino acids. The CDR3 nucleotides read TGTGCCAGTAGACTAGGAGATTGGGCAGGGGTAGGTGATGAGCAGTTCTTC. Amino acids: CASRLGDWAGVGDEQFF.

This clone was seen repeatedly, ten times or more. The CDR3 sequence: CASSLAWDGSSDTQYF. CDR3 nucleotide sequence: TGCGCCAGCAGCTTGGCCTGGGACGGGAGCTCTGATACGCAGTATTTT. This chain connects TRBV5-1 to TRBJ2-3; tentative D call: TRBD2 (6 bases). The ends were cut back, 0 bases at V and 6 bases at J, with 17 bases in the middle. The CDR3 totals 16 residues. Per the germline V gene, CDR1 is SGHRS and CDR2 is YFSETQ. Supplemented by reference TRBV5-1 and TRBJ2-3, the full variable domain reads KAGVTQTPRYLIKTRGQQVTLSCSPISGHRSVSWYQQTPGQGLQFLFEYFSETQRNKGNFPGRFSGRQFSNSRSEMNVSTLELGDSALYLCASSLAWDGSSDTQYFGPGTRLTVL.

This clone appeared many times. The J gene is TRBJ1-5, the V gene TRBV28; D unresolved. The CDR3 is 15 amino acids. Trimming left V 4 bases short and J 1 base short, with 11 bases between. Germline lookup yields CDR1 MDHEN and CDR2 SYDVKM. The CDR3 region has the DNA TGTGCCAGCAGTTCGGAGCTGTACAGCAATCAGCCCCAGCATTTT. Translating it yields CASSSELYSNQPQHF.